Listed below are T cell receptor beta chains from one sample, sequenced in a study of human T cells and chemical hapten exposure. TCRdb ran MiXCR on the RACE reads and lists one entry per CDR3 protein. Of about 42,000 distinct CDR3 sequences in the sample, 9.5% to 10% are singletons; the top ten hold 14%. Sequencing used whole blood, obtained in connection with sensitization to the hapten diphenylcyclopropenone (DPC). These receptors were collected from a woman in her thirties with alopecia areata. Some clones in this sample may be carry-over from other donors' samples. Each CDR3 is given with its conserved first and last residue. A D gene is named only where the DNA matches it firmly. Clone size is not always given. Where it is, it says once, few, many or a class for expanded clones.

size: once; D: .; V: TRBV28; J: TRBJ1-6; CDR3: CASSLNRADSPLHF; DNA: TGTGCCAGCAGTTTAAACAGGGCGGATTCACCCCTCCACTTT
size: .; D: TRBD1; V: TRBV30; J: TRBJ2-1; CDR3: CAWRATGQGYNEQFF; DNA: TGTGCCTGGAGGGCTACAGGACAGGGCTACAATGAGCAGTTCTTC
size: many; D: .; V: TRBV20-1; J: TRBJ1-5; CDR3: CSAWGMETQHF; DNA: TGCAGTGCTTGGGGGATGGAGACCCAGCATTTT
size: once; D: .; V: TRBV6-6; J: TRBJ2-5; CDR3: CASSYSGGYQETQYF; DNA: TGTGCCAGCAGTTACTCGGGCGGATACCAAGAGACCCAGTACTTC
size: .; D: .; V: TRBV28; J: TRBJ2-3; CDR3: CASRIQLRTDTQYF; DNA: TGTGCCAGCAGGATCCAGCTACGCACAGATACGCAGTATTTT
size: many; D: .; V: TRBV20-1; J: TRBJ2-1; CDR3: CSTGPGREQFF; DNA: TGCAGTACCGGTCCGGGACGGGAGCAGTTCTTC
size: .; D: .; V: TRBV5-4; J: TRBJ2-3; CDR3: CASSFFGPVADTQYF; DNA: TGTGCCAGCAGCTTTTTTGGTCCGGTGGCAGATACGCAGTATTTT
size: few; D: .; V: TRBV7-3; J: TRBJ2-2; CDR3: CASSLLPVRELFF; DNA: TGTGCCAGCAGCTTACTCCCGGTCAGGGAGCTGTTTTTT
size: few; D: TRBD2; V: TRBV9; J: TRBJ2-5; CDR3: CASSPQTGLAEETQYF; DNA: TGTGCCAGCAGCCCCCAGACGGGACTAGCGGAAGAGACCCAGTACTTC
size: many; D: .; V: TRBV20-1; J: TRBJ2-2; CDR3: CSASTQNTGELFF; DNA: TGCAGTGCTAGCACCCAGAACACCGGGGAGCTGTTTTTT
size: few; D: .; V: TRBV12-3/TRBV12-4; J: TRBJ1-2; CDR3: CASSPAANYGYTF; DNA: TGTGCCAGCAGTCCGGCAGCTAACTATGGCTACACCTTC
size: many; D: .; V: TRBV10-3; J: TRBJ1-2; CDR3: CAISDAAGPFYGYTF; DNA: TGTGCCATCAGTGATGCGGCAGGGCCTTTCTATGGCTACACCTTC
size: .; D: .; V: TRBV10-3; J: TRBJ2-6; CDR3: CAISDSSGANVLTF; DNA: TGTGCCATCAGTGACAGCTCTGGGGCCAACGTCCTGACTTTC
size: .; D: .; V: TRBV6-1; J: TRBJ1-2; CDR3: CAGSQFGGTYGYTF; DNA: TGTGCCGGCTCCCAGTTTGGGGGAACCTATGGCTACACCTTC
size: .; D: .; V: TRBV20-1; J: TRBJ1-6; CDR3: CSATPKVYNSPLHF; DNA: TGCAGTGCTACCCCGAAAGTTTATAATTCACCCCTCCACTTT
size: .; D: .; V: TRBV27; J: TRBJ2-7; CDR3: CASTYFPGSRSYEQYF; DNA: TGTGCCAGCACCTACTTCCCGGGCTCCCGCTCCTACGAGCAGTACTTC
size: many; D: .; V: TRBV6-6; J: TRBJ1-1; CDR3: CASSYVRDTEAFF; DNA: TGTGCCAGCAGTTACGTCAGGGACACTGAAGCTTTCTTT
size: few; D: TRBD2; V: TRBV7-8; J: TRBJ2-2; CDR3: CASSSAAGANTGELFF; DNA: TGTGCCAGCAGCTCCGCAGCGGGGGCGAACACCGGGGAGCTGTTTTTT
size: .; D: .; V: TRBV15; J: TRBJ1-2; CDR3: CATSRVQDLRGYTF; DNA: TGTGCCACCAGCAGAGTCCAGGATCTTCGTGGCTACACCTTC
size: many; D: .; V: TRBV12-3/TRBV12-4; J: TRBJ1-5; CDR3: CASSSWTVSNQPQHF; DNA: TGTGCCAGCAGTTCTTGGACAGTTAGCAATCAGCCCCAGCATTTT
size: few; D: .; V: TRBV28; J: TRBJ1-1; CDR3: CASSLQGFTNTEAFF; DNA: TGTGCCAGCAGTTTACAGGGGTTTACGAACACTGAAGCTTTCTTT
size: few; D: TRBD1; V: TRBV4-3; J: TRBJ2-7; CDR3: CASSQRTGEQYF; DNA: TGCGCCAGCAGCCAACGGACAGGAGAGCAGTACTTC
size: many; D: TRBD2; V: TRBV6-1; J: TRBJ2-3; CDR3: CASSEGGGAADTQYF; DNA: TGTGCCAGCAGTGAAGGCGGGGGGGCGGCAGATACGCAGTATTTT
size: .; D: .; V: TRBV7-9; J: TRBJ1-1; CDR3: CASSPQRDPLNTEAFF; DNA: TGTGCCAGCAGCCCCCAGAGAGACCCCCTCAACACTGAAGCTTTCTTT
size: few; D: .; V: TRBV19; J: TRBJ2-3; CDR3: CASSIDLSNPDTDTQYF; DNA: TGTGCCAGTAGTATAGATCTGAGCAACCCCGACACAGATACGCAGTATTTT
size: few; D: .; V: TRBV12-3/TRBV12-4; J: TRBJ2-2; CDR3: CASSLAWIGELFF; DNA: TGTGCCAGCAGTTTAGCGTGGATCGGGGAGCTGTTTTTT